The clone carrying this TCR beta chain has only a few counts. What it binds is unknown. The CDR3 sequence is 15 residues long. Germline-derived CDR1 and CDR2 are SGHDN and FVKESK. V shed 4 bases and J 0 bases; nucleotides not matched to a gene: 4. This record belongs to a study of T cell repertoires in ileal Crohn's disease. About the research overall: Surgery for a complication: stricturing in approximately 60%, penetrating in about 39%. Postoperative therapy was given to about half: about ten thiopurines, 15 to 20 anti-TNF agents. Study findings and constraints: Clonality above 26.8% at surgery always came with endoscopic recurrence.

Sequencing used immunoSEQ multiplex PCR; TCRdb keeps in-frame clones, though not all of them. This table has about 13,000 clones, roughly 73% appearing once. Time point noted: neoterminal ileum biopsy at postoperative endoscopy, about 6 months after surgery. Included were adult ileal or ileocolonic Crohn's patients indicated for ileocolonic resection. The genes are TRBV14 and TRBJ1-1; 8 bases agree with TRBD1. What was sequenced was ileal tissue. This clonotype was sampled from an adult with Crohn's disease. The CDR3 DNA reads TGTGCCAGCAGCCTTTGGACAGGGATGAACACTGAAGCTTTCTTT. Its protein product is CASSLWTGMNTEAFF.